This T cell receptor (beta chain) was captured in a study of control samples from healthy donors and cancer patients. Repertoires were generated with immunoSEQ multiplex PCR, while TCRdb's copy carries only in-frame clones and drops some. The sample holds fewer than 200,000 clones; approximately 94% are singletons and the top ten take 12% to 15%. Germline-derived CDR1 and CDR2 are LNHDA and SQIVND (reference sequence). The CDR3 contains 10 residues. V was cut by 10 bases and J by 1 base, with 4 bases left in between. In this sample, this clone turned up once. The TCR comes from a man in his fifties or sixties with colorectal cancer. The chain links TRBV19 to TRBJ1-2; D call uncertain. Sequenced sample: PBMCs. The CDR3 protein is CATNNYGYTF. For the CDR3, the DNA is TGTGCCACCAATAACTATGGCTACACCTTC.